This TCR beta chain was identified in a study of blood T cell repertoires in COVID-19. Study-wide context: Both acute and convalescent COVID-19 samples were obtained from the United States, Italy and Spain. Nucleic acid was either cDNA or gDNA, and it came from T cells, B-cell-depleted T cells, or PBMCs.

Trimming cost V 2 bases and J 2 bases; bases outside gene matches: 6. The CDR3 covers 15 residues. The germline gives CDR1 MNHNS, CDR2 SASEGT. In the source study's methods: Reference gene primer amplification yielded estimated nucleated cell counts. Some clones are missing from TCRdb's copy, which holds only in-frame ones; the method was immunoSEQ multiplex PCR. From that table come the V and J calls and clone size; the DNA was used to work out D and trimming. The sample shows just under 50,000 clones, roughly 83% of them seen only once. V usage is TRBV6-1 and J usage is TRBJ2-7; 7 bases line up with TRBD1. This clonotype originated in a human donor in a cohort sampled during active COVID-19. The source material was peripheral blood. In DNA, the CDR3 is TGTGCCAGCAGTGAAAATCCCGGACAGGCCTACGAGCAGTACTTC. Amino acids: CASSENPGQAYEQYF.